This T cell receptor (beta chain) was documented in a study of cytomegalovirus exposure and HLA in healthy donors. Broader study findings: A list of roughly 160 TCR beta chains associated with cytomegalovirus was given. Both high specificity and high sensitivity reportedly marked the classifier's diagnosis of cytomegalovirus status.

To note about this clone: Its target is unknown.

Trimming cost V 7 bases and J 2 bases, with 13 bases left between them. The CDR3 runs 13 residues. Germline values: CDR1 SQVTM, CDR2 ANQGSEA. Researchers ran the PCR with 60 Vbeta and 13 Jbeta primers. Only in-frame clones appear in the TCRdb table, and some are missing; sequencing was by immunoSEQ multiplex PCR. The top ten hold more than 1.5% of the sample, which has 150,000 to 200,000 clones, 82% seen once. All donors participated as healthy donors of bone marrow. Unrecorded immune exposure was likely among donors, who were nominally healthy when sampled. The sample taken for sequencing was PBMCs. The source of this sequence is a man in his forties in good health and CMV-seronegative. This chain uses TRBV29-1 with TRBJ2-3; weak D call: TRBD1 (7 bases). The CDR3 here is CSGTRGDTDTQYF. CDR3 in DNA: TGCAGCGGAACCAGGGGGGACACAGATACGCAGTATTTT.